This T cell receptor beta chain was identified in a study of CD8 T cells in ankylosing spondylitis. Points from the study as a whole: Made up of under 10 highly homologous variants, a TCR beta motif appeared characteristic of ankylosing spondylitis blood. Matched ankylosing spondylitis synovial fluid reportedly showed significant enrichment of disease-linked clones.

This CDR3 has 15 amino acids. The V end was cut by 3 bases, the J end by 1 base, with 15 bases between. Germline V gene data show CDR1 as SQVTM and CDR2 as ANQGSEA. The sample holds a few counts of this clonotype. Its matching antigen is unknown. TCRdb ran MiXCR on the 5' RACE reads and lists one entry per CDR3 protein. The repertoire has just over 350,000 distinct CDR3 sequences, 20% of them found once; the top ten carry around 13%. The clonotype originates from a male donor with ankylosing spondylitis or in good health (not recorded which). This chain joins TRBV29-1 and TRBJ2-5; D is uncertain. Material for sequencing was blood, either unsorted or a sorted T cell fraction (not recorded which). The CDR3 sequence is CSVELYTDPQETQYF. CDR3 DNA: TGCAGCGTTGAGCTTTATACAGATCCCCAAGAGACCCAGTACTTC.